This T cell receptor (beta chain) was sequenced in a study of T cell responses to AZD1222 COVID-19 vaccine. Whole-study findings and limits: Females outnumbered males among donors, who were mostly white British; clonal diversity was possibly underestimated. The peak T cell response came first, and repertoires were sampled only after it. Spike was spanned by vaccine-associated CD4 TCRs, which were dominant at 160-218 and 743-854.

Germline CDR1 reads LGHNA; CDR2 reads YSLEER. This CDR3 is 15 amino acids long. After removal of 3 bases from V and 7 bases from J, the junction contained 12 bases not matched to a gene. Only one count was recorded for this clone. Its cognate antigen is unknown. This table comes from immunoSEQ multiplex PCR, and its TCRdb copy is limited to in-frame clones, with some not included. Found here are around 50,000 clones, 65% to 90% of them singletons; the top ten hold roughly 6.4%. The receptor comes from an adult who received the AZD1222 COVID-19 vaccine. The sequenced sample was peripheral blood, obtained 28 days after the second AZD1222 dose. The chain has TRBV4-3 and TRBJ2-7; 7 nucleotides line up with TRBD1. The CDR3 spells CASSHSWTGAQEQYF. CDR3 in DNA: TGCGCCAGCAGCCATTCCTGGACAGGTGCGCAGGAGCAGTACTTC.